These 19 T cell receptor beta chains were all obtained from the same sample, sequenced in a study of blood T cell repertoires in COVID-19. Profiling relied on immunoSEQ multiplex PCR, and the TCRdb table lists in-frame clones only, not all of them. The table includes fewer than 400,000 clones, nearly 90% detected once. What was sequenced was peripheral blood. All receptors derive from a woman in her 30s with COVID-19, enrolled during active disease.

This clone was detected only a few times. The chain recombines TRBV7-2 with TRBJ1-5; D remains ambiguous. The CDR3 is made up of 14 amino acids. CDR1 SGHTA and CDR2 FQGNSA come from the germline V gene. Trimming took 1 base from V and 4 from J, leaving 8 bases between them. The CDR3 sequence is CASSLVTDNQPQHF. CDR3 nucleotide sequence: TGTGCCAGCAGCTTAGTTACAGATAATCAGCCCCAGCATTTT. The variable domain in full, with the rest retrieved from reference TRBV7-2 and TRBJ1-5, is GAGVSQSPSNKVTEKGKDVELRCDPISGHTALYWYRQSLGQGLEFLIYFQGNSAPDKSGLPSDRFSAERTGGSVSTLTIQRTQQEDSAVYLCASSLVTDNQPQHFGDGTRLSIL.

The V call is TRBV6-1, the J call TRBJ1-4, with D possibly matching TRBD1 (6 bases). Trimming removed 0 bases at V and 6 bases at J, with 17 bases between. Germline V gene sequence: CDR1 MNHNS, CDR2 SASEGT. There are 17 residues in the CDR3. CDR3 residues: CASSEAGWGGGDEKLFF. The CDR3 nucleotides read TGTGCCAGCAGTGAAGCTGGTTGGGGGGGCGGTGATGAAAAACTGTTTTTT.

V usage is TRBV3-1 (or the pseudogene TRBV3-2) and J usage is TRBJ1-2; 7 bases line up with TRBD1. The CDR3 has 14 amino acids. V was clipped by 4 bases and J by 8 bases; unmatched bases: 10. The germline V gene has CDR1 LGHDT and CDR2 YNNKEL (reference sequence). The CDR3 DNA is TGTGCCAGCAGCCCCGGACAGGCTTATGGGGGCTACACCTTC. Translating gives CASSPGQAYGGYTF.

The chain recombines TRBV6-5 with TRBJ1-4; D possibly corresponds to TRBD1 (6 bases). Deletions cut 0 bases from V and 7 bases from J, with 12 bases between. Per germline, CDR1 MNHEY and CDR2 SVGAGI. This CDR3 is built from 15 residues. CDR3 DNA sequence: TGTGCCAGCAGTTACTCTGCGGGGGCTGGTGAAAAACTGTTTTTT. Translating gives CASSYSAGAGEKLFF.

This chain links TRBV2 with TRBJ2-7; no clear D. The CDR3 runs to 14 residues. Trimming removed 4 bases from V and 1 base from J, with 11 bases in between. Germline CDR1 reads SNHLY; CDR2 reads FYNNEI. The CDR3: CASSGSTESYEQYF. The CDR3 DNA reads TGTGCCAGCAGTGGTAGTACAGAATCCTACGAGCAGTACTTC.

A single count supports this clone. V gene TRBV24-1 combines with J gene TRBJ1-2, with a tentative D call TRBD1 (6 bases). Per the germline V gene, CDR1 is KGHDR and CDR2 is SFDVKD. This CDR3 region has 18 residues. V lost 5 bases to trimming and J lost 5 bases, with 26 bases between them. This chain's CDR3 is CATSGPQTVTGRDYGYTF. The DNA of the CDR3 is TGTGCCACCAGTGGGCCTCAAACGGTGACAGGCAGGGATTATGGCTACACCTTC.

This rearrangement joins TRBV11-2 to TRBJ1-1, with D uncertain. The CDR3 is 12 residues long. Per germline, CDR1 SGHAT and CDR2 FQNNGV. With 6 bases removed from V and 5 bases from J, the gap between germline ends came to 10 bases. CDR3 coding DNA: TGTGCCAGCAGTCAACTACTAACTGAAGCTTTCTTT. This gives the protein CASSQLLTEAFF.

The DNA for the CDR3 is TGTGCCAGTAGTACCACAGGGTTTCAGCCCCAGCATTTT. Protein sequence: CASSTTGFQPQHF. The chain recombines TRBV19 with TRBJ1-5; possibly TRBD1 for D (6 bases). There are 13 residues in the CDR3. The germline V gene has CDR1 LNHDA and CDR2 SQIVND (reference sequence). The V gene lost 4 bases and the J gene lost 6 bases, with 10 bases spanning the gap.

V gene TRBV21-1 combines with J gene TRBJ2-2; the D call TRBD2 from the table was never checked on the DNA. TRBV21-1 constitutes a pseudogene. This CDR3 has 16 amino acids. Here the CDR3 reads CASSPAGAVNTGELFF. CDR3 in DNA: TGTGCCAGCAGCCCCGCGGGGGCAGTTAACACCGGGGAGCTGTTTTTT.

The V and J genes are TRBV9 and TRBJ2-1; TRBD1 matches 7 bases. Per the germline V gene, CDR1 is SGDLS and CDR2 is YYNGEE. Unmatched junction bases numbered 8, after V lost 0 bases and J lost 2 bases. This CDR3 is built from 17 residues. Here the CDR3 DNA reads TGTGCCAGCAGCGTAGGCGCGACAGGGTGGACCTACAATGAGCAGTTCTTC. It is translated as CASSVGATGWTYNEQFF.

This clone showed up just once. This chain's CDR3 is CASSRSSGDYEQYF. The CDR3 DNA reads TGTGCCAGCTCACGAAGTAGCGGGGATTACGAGCAGTACTTC. The genes are TRBV18 and TRBJ2-7; 8 positions agree with TRBD2. With V trimmed by 4 bases and J by 4 bases, 6 bases remained unmatched. The CDR3 consists of 14 residues. CDR1 is KGHSH and CDR2 is LQKENI in the germline V gene.

Remarks on this clone: The same CDR3 is also encoded by other DNA sequences in this sample. The V call is TRBV5-1, the J call TRBJ1-6, with D tentatively TRBD1 (5 bases). The CDR3 loop spans 14 amino acids. Trimming stripped 0 bases from V and 6 bases from J, with 7 bases between. The germline gives CDR1 SGHRS, CDR2 YFSETQ. This CDR3 reads CASSLGQGNSPLHF. In DNA, the CDR3 is TGCGCCAGCAGCTTGGGGCAGGGTAATTCACCCCTCCACTTT. Full variable domain (rest looked up from reference TRBV5-1 and TRBJ1-6): KAGVTQTPRYLIKTRGQQVTLSCSPISGHRSVSWYQQTPGQGLQFLFEYFSETQRNKGNFPGRFSGRQFSNSRSEMNVSTLELGDSALYLCASSLGQGNSPLHFGNGTRLTVT.

The chain has TRBV11-3 and TRBJ1-2; D perhaps matches TRBD1 (5 bases). CDR3 length equals 15 residues. The ends were cut back, 4 bases at V and 0 bases at J, with 12 bases in the middle. CDR1 and CDR2 (germline): SGHNT, YENEEA. The CDR3 here is CASSSRGVSNYGYTF. CDR3 in DNA: TGTGCCAGCAGCTCCCGGGGGGTGTCTAACTATGGCTACACCTTC.

This clone is a singleton in its sample. The V call is TRBV6-5, the J call TRBJ1-2; no reliable D call. Germline CDR1 is MNHEY and CDR2 is SVGAGI. The CDR3 consists of 13 residues. V was clipped by 5 bases and J by 3 bases, with 10 bases between them. DNA for the CDR3: TGTGCCAGCAGTCGGGATGACGACTATGGCTACACCTTC. Protein product: CASSRDDDYGYTF.

This rearrangement joins TRBV6-5 to TRBJ2-7, with a possible D match to TRBD1 (5 bases). CDR1 MNHEY and CDR2 SVGAGI come from the germline V gene. V lost 6 bases to trimming and J lost 7 bases, with 22 bases between them. The CDR3 runs to 15 residues. In DNA form, the CDR3 reads TGTGCCAGCAGCCGACCGAACAGGCACGCCTGGGAGCAGTACTTC. Amino acid sequence: CASSRPNRHAWEQYF.

The chain carries TRBV2 and TRBJ2-1; 7 positions agree with TRBD2. Trimming at V came to 4 bases and at J to 5 bases, leaving 5 bases not matched to a gene. Per the germline V gene, CDR1 is SNHLY and CDR2 is FYNNEI. The CDR3 is made up of 14 amino acids. The CDR3 nucleotides read TGTGCCAGCAGTGGGAGGACTAGAGACAATGAGCAGTTCTTC. Protein product: CASSGRTRDNEQFF.

The chain has TRBV24-1 and TRBJ2-3; tentatively, D is TRBD1 (7 bases). Germline CDR1 and CDR2: KGHDR and SFDVKD. Trimming pared 12 bases from V and 4 bases from J, leaving 10 bases between. This CDR3 is 11 amino acids long. The CDR3 spells CAAGTADTQYF. As DNA, the CDR3 is TGTGCCGCGGGGACAGCAGATACGCAGTATTTT.

The V gene is TRBV6-5, the J gene TRBJ1-6; 10 bases match TRBD1. V shed 7 bases and J 9 bases; nucleotides not matched to a gene: 6. CDR1 MNHEY and CDR2 SVGAGI come from the germline V gene. The CDR3 is 14 amino acids. CDR3 bases: TGTGCCAGCACCCGGGACAGGGGCAGTTCACCCCTCCACTTT. Amino acids: CASTRDRGSSPLHF.

The rearrangement links TRBV28 to TRBJ1-2; D is perhaps TRBD1 (5 bases). The CDR3 is 15 residues long. Per the germline V gene, CDR1 is MDHEN and CDR2 is SYDVKM. V was trimmed by 4 bases and J by 2 bases, leaving 14 bases between them. Written as DNA, the CDR3 is TGTGCCAGCAGTTCGCCCGCAGGGTCGAACTATGGCTACACCTTC. Translating it yields CASSSPAGSNYGYTF.